This T cell receptor (beta chain) was captured in a study of blood T cell repertoires in COVID-19. Study background: The samples span acute and convalescent COVID-19 from the United States, Italy and Spain. T cells, B-cell-depleted T cells, or PBMCs provided the cDNA or gDNA that served as material.

Authors' data handling: Amplification from reference gene primers served as the basis for estimated nucleated cell counts. Repertoires were generated with immunoSEQ multiplex PCR, while TCRdb's copy carries only in-frame clones and drops some. V, J and clone size reflect that table, while D and trimming were determined from the DNA. The sample has hundreds of thousands of clones, 80% to 90% seen once. Germline V gene lookup returns CDR1 LNHDA and CDR2 SQIVND (reference sequence). CDR3 size: 12 residues. V lost 8 bases to trimming and J lost 6 bases, with 10 bases between them. The sample taken for sequencing was peripheral blood. The J gene is TRBJ2-2, the V gene TRBV19, with a possible D match to TRBD2 (6 bases). The clonotype originates from a man aged 35 to 55 with acute or convalescent COVID-19. CDR3 loop: CASDTGAGELFF. DNA of the CDR3: TGTGCCAGTGATACGGGGGCCGGGGAGCTGTTTTTT.